This TCR beta chain was identified in a study of T cells in Graves' hyperthyroidism and ophthalmopathy. Trimming removed 1 base from V and 5 bases from J, with 15 bases in between. This CDR3 comprises 16 residues. Germline loops: CDR1 SGHAT, CDR2 FQNNGV. A NOSPECS grade of at least 4, a Clinical Activity Score of at least 3 and duration under 3 months were recorded in ophthalmopathy patients. Patients were excluded because of uncontrolled infection, other autoimmune disease, pregnancy or lactation. What was amplified from RNA transcripts were TCR beta CDR3 regions. The HTBI set primed first-round TCR CDR3 RT-PCR. Each CDR3 protein gets one entry after TCRdb re-called the multiplex PCR reads with MiXCR. The data hold about 270,000 distinct CDR3 sequences, with around 20% observed a single time. This clonotype was counted a few times. It may be a read error: a sequence one base away is much more abundant.

Sequenced sample: blood. The chain carries TRBV11-2 and TRBJ2-1, with D perhaps assigned TRBD1 or TRBD2 (5 bases each). This clonotype originated in a man aged 30 to 39 with Graves' ophthalmopathy. CDR3 nucleotides: TGTGCCAGCAGCTTAGTACCGGGGCTTCCTGACAATGAGCAGTTCTTC. It specifies CASSLVPGLPDNEQFF.